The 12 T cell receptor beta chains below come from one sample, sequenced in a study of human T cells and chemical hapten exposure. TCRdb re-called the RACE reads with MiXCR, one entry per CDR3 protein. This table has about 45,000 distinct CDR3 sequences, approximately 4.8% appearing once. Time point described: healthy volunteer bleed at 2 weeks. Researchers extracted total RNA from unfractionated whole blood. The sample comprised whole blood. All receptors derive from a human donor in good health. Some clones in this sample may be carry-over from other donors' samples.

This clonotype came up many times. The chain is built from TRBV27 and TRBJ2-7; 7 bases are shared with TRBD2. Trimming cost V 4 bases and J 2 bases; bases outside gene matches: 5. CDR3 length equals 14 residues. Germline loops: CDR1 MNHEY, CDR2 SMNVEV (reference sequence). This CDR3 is CASSSLSGPYEQYF. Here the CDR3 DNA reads TGTGCCAGCAGTTCCCTTAGCGGGCCCTACGAGCAGTACTTC.

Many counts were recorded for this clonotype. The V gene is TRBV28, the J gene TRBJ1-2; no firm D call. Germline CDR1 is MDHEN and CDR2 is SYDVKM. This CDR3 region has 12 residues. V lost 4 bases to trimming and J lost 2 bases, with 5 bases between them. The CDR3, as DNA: TGTGCCAGCAGTTCTAACAACTATGGCTACACCTTC. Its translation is CASSSNNYGYTF.

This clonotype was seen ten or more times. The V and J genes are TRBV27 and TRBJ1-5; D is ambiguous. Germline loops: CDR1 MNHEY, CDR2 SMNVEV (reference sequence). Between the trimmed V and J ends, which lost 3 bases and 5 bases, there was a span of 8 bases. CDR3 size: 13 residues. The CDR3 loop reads CASSFRAYQPQHF. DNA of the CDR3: TGTGCCAGCAGTTTTCGGGCCTATCAGCCCCAGCATTTT.

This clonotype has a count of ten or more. The DNA for the CDR3 is TGCGCCAGCAGCCACCACTCCGGGACTAGCGCGGATCGCAGGCAGTTCTTC. Its translation: CASSHHSGTSADRRQFF. The chain uses TRBV4-1 and TRBJ2-1; the match to TRBD2 covers 10 bases. Unmatched junction bases numbered 17, after V lost 3 bases and J lost 12 bases. Germline V gives CDR1 MGHRA, CDR2 YSYEKL. This CDR3 has 17 residues.

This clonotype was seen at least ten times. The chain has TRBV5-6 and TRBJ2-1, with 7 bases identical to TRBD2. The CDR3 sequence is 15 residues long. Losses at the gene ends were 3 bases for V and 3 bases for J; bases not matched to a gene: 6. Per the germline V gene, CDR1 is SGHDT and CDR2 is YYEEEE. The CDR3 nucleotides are TGTGCCAGCAGCTGGGGGAGCGGGATCTACAATGAGCAGTTCTTC. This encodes CASSWGSGIYNEQFF.

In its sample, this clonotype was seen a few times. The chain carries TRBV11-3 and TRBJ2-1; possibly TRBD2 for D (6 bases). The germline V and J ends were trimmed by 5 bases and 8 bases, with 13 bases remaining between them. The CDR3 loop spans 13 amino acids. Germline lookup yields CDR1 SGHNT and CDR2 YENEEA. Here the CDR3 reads CASSGTSSDEQFF. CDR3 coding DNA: TGTGCCAGCAGCGGCACTAGCTCCGATGAGCAGTTCTTC.

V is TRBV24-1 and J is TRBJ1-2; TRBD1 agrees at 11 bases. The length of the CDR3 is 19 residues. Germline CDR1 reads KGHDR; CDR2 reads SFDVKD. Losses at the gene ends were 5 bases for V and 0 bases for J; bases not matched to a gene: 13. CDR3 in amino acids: CATSARPGQGDQSNYGYTF. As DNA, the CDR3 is TGTGCCACCAGTGCGCGACCGGGACAGGGGGACCAATCTAACTATGGCTACACCTTC.

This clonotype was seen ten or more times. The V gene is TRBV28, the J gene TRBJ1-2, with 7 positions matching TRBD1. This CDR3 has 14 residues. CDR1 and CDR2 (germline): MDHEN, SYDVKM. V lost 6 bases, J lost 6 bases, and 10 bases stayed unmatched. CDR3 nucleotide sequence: TGTGCCAGCAGCCCTTCCGACAGGGTCCATGGCTACACCTTC. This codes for CASSPSDRVHGYTF.

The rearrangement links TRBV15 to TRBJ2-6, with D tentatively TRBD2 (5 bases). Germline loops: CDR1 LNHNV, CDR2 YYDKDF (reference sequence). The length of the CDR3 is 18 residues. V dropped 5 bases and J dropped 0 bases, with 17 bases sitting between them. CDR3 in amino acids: CATSARRGLSSGANVLTF. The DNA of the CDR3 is TGTGCCACCAGCGCGCGGAGAGGGCTCAGCTCTGGGGCCAACGTCCTGACTTTC.

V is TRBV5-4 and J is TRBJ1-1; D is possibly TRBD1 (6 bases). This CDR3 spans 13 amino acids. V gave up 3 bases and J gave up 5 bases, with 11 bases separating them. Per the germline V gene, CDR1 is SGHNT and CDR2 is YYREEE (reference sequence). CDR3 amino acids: CASSSDRRTEAFF. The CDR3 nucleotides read TGTGCCAGCAGCTCCGACAGGCGGACTGAAGCTTTCTTT.

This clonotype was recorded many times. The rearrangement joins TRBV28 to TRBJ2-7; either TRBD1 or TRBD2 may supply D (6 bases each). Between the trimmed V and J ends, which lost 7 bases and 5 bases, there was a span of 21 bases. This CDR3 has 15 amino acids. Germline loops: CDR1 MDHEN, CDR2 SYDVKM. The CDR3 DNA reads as TGTGCCAGCACCTCCCCTAGGGGGGCGAGCCACGAGCAGTACTTC. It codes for CASTSPRGASHEQYF.

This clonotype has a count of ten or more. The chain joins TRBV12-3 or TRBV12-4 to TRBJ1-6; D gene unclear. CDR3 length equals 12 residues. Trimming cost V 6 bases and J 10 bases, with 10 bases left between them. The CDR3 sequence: CASSLGSSPLHF. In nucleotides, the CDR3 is TGTGCCAGCAGCTTGGGGAGCTCACCCCTCCACTTT.